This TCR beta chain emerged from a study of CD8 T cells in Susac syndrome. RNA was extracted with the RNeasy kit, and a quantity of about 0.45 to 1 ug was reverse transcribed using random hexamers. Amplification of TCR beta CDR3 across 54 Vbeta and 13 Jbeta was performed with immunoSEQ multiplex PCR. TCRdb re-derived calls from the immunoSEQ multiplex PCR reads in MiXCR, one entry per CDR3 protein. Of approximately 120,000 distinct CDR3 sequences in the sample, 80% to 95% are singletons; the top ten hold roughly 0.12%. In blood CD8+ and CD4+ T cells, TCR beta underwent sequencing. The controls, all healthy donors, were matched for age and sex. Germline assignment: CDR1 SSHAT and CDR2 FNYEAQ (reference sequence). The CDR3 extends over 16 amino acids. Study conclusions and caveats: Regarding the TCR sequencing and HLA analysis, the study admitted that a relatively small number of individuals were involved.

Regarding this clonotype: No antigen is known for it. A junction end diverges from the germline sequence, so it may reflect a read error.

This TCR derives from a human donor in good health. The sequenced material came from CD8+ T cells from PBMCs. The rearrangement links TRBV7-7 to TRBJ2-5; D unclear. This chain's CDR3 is CASSLSERTLQETQYF. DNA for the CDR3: TGTGCTAGCAGCTTGAGTGAAAGGACCCTCCAAGAGACCCAGTACTTC.